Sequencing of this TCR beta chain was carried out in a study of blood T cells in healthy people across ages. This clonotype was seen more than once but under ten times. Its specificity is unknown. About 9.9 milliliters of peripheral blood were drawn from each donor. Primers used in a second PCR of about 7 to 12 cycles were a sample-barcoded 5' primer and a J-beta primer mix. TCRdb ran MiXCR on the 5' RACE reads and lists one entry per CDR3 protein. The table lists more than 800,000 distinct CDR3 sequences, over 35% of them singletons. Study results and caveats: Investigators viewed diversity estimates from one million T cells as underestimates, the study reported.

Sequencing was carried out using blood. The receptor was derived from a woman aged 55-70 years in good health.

The CDR3 protein is CASLRGPDEQFF. The CDR3 nucleotides are TGTGCCAGCCTCAGGGGACCGGATGAGCAGTTCTTC. The gene calls are TRBV27 and TRBJ2-1; D is perhaps TRBD1 (6 bases). With 8 bases removed from V and 8 bases from J, the gap between germline ends came to 13 bases. Looked up from germline, CDR1 is MNHEY and CDR2 is SMNVEV (reference sequence). The CDR3 consists of 12 residues.